These 28 T cell receptor beta chains share one sample of origin, sequenced in a study of cytotoxic CD8 clonotypes in ibrutinib-treated CLL. Using immunoSEQ multiplex PCR, the repertoire was profiled, and TCRdb retains in-frame clones only, with some absent. The sample lists 110,000 to 150,000 clones, approximately 80% occurring once. The sequencing here drew on PBMCs, taken after 12 months of ibrutinib treatment. These TCRs come from a human donor with chronic lymphocytic leukemia.

The chain links TRBV4-2 to TRBJ2-7; D could derive from TRBD1 or TRBD2 (5 bases each). The CDR3 is made up of 18 amino acids. Trimming removed 2 bases from V and 0 bases from J, with 20 bases in between. Per germline, CDR1 LGHNA and CDR2 YNFKEQ. The CDR3: CASSQPSKAGTNSYEQYF. CDR3 DNA: TGTGCCAGCAGCCAACCGTCTAAGGCCGGGACGAACTCCTACGAGCAGTACTTC.

This clone has only a few counts. In nucleotides, the CDR3 is TGTGCCAGCAGCTTAGCCCGGACAAATCCTGAAGCTTTCTTT. Protein product: CASSLARTNPEAFF. This sequence joins TRBV7-6 and TRBJ1-1, with TRBD1 as a possible D gene (5 bases). CDR3 size: 14 residues. The V and J ends lost 0 bases and 6 bases respectively, with 11 bases between them. Germline V gene sequence: CDR1 SGHVS, CDR2 FNYEAQ.

This clone was seen a handful of times. This chain connects TRBV2 to TRBJ1-4, with TRBD1 matching over 7 bases. After removal of 6 bases from V and 5 bases from J, the junction contained 6 bases not matched to a gene. CDR1 is SNHLY and CDR2 is FYNNEI in the germline V gene. The length of the CDR3 is 14 residues. The CDR3 bases are TGTGCCAGCAGGGTGACAGGGTCCAATGAAAAACTGTTTTTT. Amino acids: CASRVTGSNEKLFF.

The V gene is TRBV25-1, the J gene TRBJ2-1; D is possibly TRBD1 (5 bases). CDR3 length: 17 residues. V lost 2 bases and J 0 bases, leaving 14 bases between the germline ends. Germline CDR1 is MGHDK and CDR2 is SYGVNS. CDR3 loop: CASSERAGQGSYNEQFF. The CDR3 region has the DNA TGTGCCAGCAGTGAAAGGGCAGGGCAGGGCTCCTACAATGAGCAGTTCTTC.

This clone was detected a few times. The CDR3, as DNA: TGTGCCTGGAGACACAGGGGAACGTCCTACGAGCAGTACTTC. Translating it yields CAWRHRGTSYEQYF. The gene calls are TRBV30 and TRBJ2-7; TRBD1 aligns across 7 bases. J was trimmed by 1 base and V by 3 bases; bases with no gene match: 6. The CDR3 is 14 residues long. CDR1 and CDR2 (germline): GTSNPN, SVGIG (reference sequence).

There are many counts of this clone. The CDR3 here is CASSLDRVRTGELFF. The CDR3 bases are TGCGCCAGCAGCCTGGACAGGGTACGAACCGGGGAGCTGTTTTTT. The chain joins TRBV4-3 to TRBJ2-2; TRBD1 agrees at 8 bases. With 4 bases clipped from V and 5 bases from J, the junction kept 6 bases outside the gene matches. This CDR3 has 15 amino acids. Germline V gives CDR1 LGHNA, CDR2 YSLEER.

The rearrangement uses TRBV9 and TRBJ2-1; tentative D call: TRBD2 (6 bases). Germline CDR1 is SGDLS and CDR2 is YYNGEE. The CDR3 extends over 15 amino acids. The V end was cut by 0 bases, the J end by 6 bases, with 13 bases between. The CDR3: CASSVGGIVANEQFF. For the CDR3, the DNA is TGTGCCAGCAGCGTAGGCGGGATCGTGGCCAATGAGCAGTTCTTC.

The chain links TRBV21-1 to TRBJ2-3; the table names TRBD2, a call not compared with the DNA. TRBV21-1 is annotated as a pseudogene. This CDR3 region has 13 residues. Written as DNA, the CDR3 is TGTGCCAGCAGCAAACCTGTCACAGATACGCAGTATTTT. It specifies CASSKPVTDTQYF.

V usage is TRBV7-2 and J usage is TRBJ1-6; no clear D gene. V lost 7 bases and J 10 bases, leaving 11 bases between the germline ends. In germline, CDR1 is SGHTA, CDR2 FQGNSA. The CDR3 is 12 residues long. CDR3 sequence reads: CASTTTGSPLHF. DNA for the CDR3: TGTGCCAGCACCACCACCGGCTCACCCCTCCACTTT.

J is TRBJ1-2 and V is TRBV5-5; 8 nucleotides match TRBD1. CDR3 length: 12 amino acids. V lost 4 bases, J lost 6 bases, and 2 bases stayed unmatched. Germline-derived CDR1 and CDR2 are SGHKS and YYEKEE (reference sequence). The chain's CDR3 is CASSGTGHGYTF. CDR3 DNA: TGTGCCAGCAGCGGGACAGGCCATGGCTACACCTTC.

V and J are TRBV19 and TRBJ2-7, with TRBD1 matching 8 bases. Germline V CDR1 and CDR2: LNHDA, SQIVND (reference sequence). This CDR3 comprises 15 residues. J was trimmed by 3 bases and V by 5 bases; bases with no gene match: 9. CDR3 coding DNA: TGTGCCAGTAGTCCCTCCGGGACAGGAGACTACGAGCAGTACTTC. The encoded protein is CASSPSGTGDYEQYF.

The chain uses TRBV28 and TRBJ2-7; D is uncertain. The CDR3 spans 11 residues. The V end was cut by 1 base, the J end by 7 bases, with 5 bases between. Germline values: CDR1 MDHEN, CDR2 SYDVKM. CDR3 region: CASSLLVEQYF. The CDR3 DNA sequence: TGTGCCAGCAGTTTATTGGTTGAGCAGTACTTC.

This clone was seen once. The chain is built from TRBV6-5 and TRBJ2-7, with D possibly TRBD1 on 6 matching bases. The germline V gene encodes CDR1 MNHEY and CDR2 SVGAGI. This CDR3 comprises 15 residues. The V gene lost 1 base and the J gene lost 5 bases, with 15 bases spanning the gap. CDR3 nucleotide sequence: TGTGCCAGCAGTTACTGGTTGACAGGTGTCCACGAGCAGTACTTC. This codes for CASSYWLTGVHEQYF.

J is TRBJ2-3 and V is TRBV28; D is ambiguous. Trimming stripped 6 bases from V and 5 bases from J, with 12 bases between. The V gene's germline CDR1 is MDHEN and CDR2 SYDVKM. There are 13 residues in the CDR3. The CDR3 DNA reads as TGTGCCAGCAGCCGGATCCTGGGAGATACGCAGTATTTT. It codes for CASSRILGDTQYF.

This clone was seen a handful of times. The chain joins TRBV7-9 to TRBJ2-2, with a tentative D call TRBD2 (6 bases). V shed 4 bases and J shed 1 base, with 16 bases lying between them. Germline values: CDR1 SEHNR, CDR2 FQNEAQ (reference sequence). The CDR3 runs to 17 residues. The CDR3 sequence: CASSSREQSRNTGELFF. In nucleotides, the CDR3 is TGTGCCAGCAGCTCGCGGGAACAGTCGAGGAACACCGGGGAGCTGTTTTTT.

The table lists this clone with a count of one. V and J are TRBV28 and TRBJ2-3; 16 bases agree with TRBD2. CDR1 and CDR2 from the germline V gene are MDHEN and SYDVKM. The ends lost 6 bases at V and 6 bases at J; junction bases unmatched: 3. This CDR3 has 15 residues. The CDR3 protein is CASRGLAGGRDTQYF. CDR3 DNA sequence: TGTGCCAGCAGGGGACTAGCGGGGGGGCGTGATACGCAGTATTTT.

As concerns this clone: Other nucleotide sequences from this sample produce the same CDR3. This sequence joins TRBV5-1 and TRBJ2-3; D is ambiguous. The ends were cut back, 3 bases at V and 0 bases at J, with 2 bases in the middle. Per the germline V gene, CDR1 is SGHRS and CDR2 is YFSETQ. The CDR3 spans 12 residues. The CDR3 protein is CASSSSTDTQYF. CDR3 nucleotides: TGCGCCAGCAGCTCCAGCACAGATACGCAGTATTTT.

The chain combines TRBV20-1 with TRBJ1-2; D not certain. The CDR3 consists of 11 residues. The germline V gene encodes CDR1 DFQATT and CDR2 SNEGSKA (reference sequence). Trimming stripped 5 bases from V and 8 bases from J, with 12 bases between. The chain's CDR3 is CSAGANGGYTF. The CDR3 nucleotides read TGCAGTGCTGGCGCGAACGGAGGCTACACCTTC.

The chain joins TRBV7-9 to TRBJ1-2, with 11 bases lining up with TRBD1. V lost 4 bases to trimming and J lost 4 bases; unmatched junction nucleotides: 5. Germline loops: CDR1 SEHNR, CDR2 FQNEAQ (reference sequence). This CDR3 has 15 amino acids. The chain's CDR3 is CASSSPGTGGYGYTF. As DNA, the CDR3 is TGTGCCAGCAGCTCCCCAGGGACAGGGGGCTATGGCTACACCTTC.

The chain combines TRBV28 with TRBJ1-2; the D is unclear. Trimming shortened V by 5 bases and J by 6 bases, and 13 bases separated the two germline ends. CDR3 length: 13 amino acids. Germline CDR1 is MDHEN and CDR2 is SYDVKM. This CDR3 is CASSHSDYDGYTF. The DNA for the CDR3 is TGTGCCAGCAGTCACAGTGACTACGATGGCTACACCTTC.

The gene calls are TRBV11-2 and TRBJ2-6; the match to TRBD2 covers 7 bases. Germline V gene data show CDR1 as SGHAT and CDR2 as FQNNGV. CDR3 length equals 19 residues. Unmatched junction bases numbered 8, after V lost 0 bases and J lost 0 bases. The CDR3 spells CASSLDFPGLSSGANVLTF. The CDR3 bases are TGTGCCAGCAGCTTAGATTTTCCGGGACTAAGCTCTGGGGCCAACGTCCTGACTTTC. Drawing the rest from reference TRBV11-2 and TRBJ2-6, the complete variable domain is EAGVAQSPRYKIIEKRQSVAFWCNPISGHATLYWYQQILGQGPKLLIQFQNNGVVDDSQLPKDRFSAERLKGVDSTLKIQPAKLEDSAVYLCASSLDFPGLSSGANVLTFGAGSRLTVL.

The gene calls are TRBV7-2 and TRBJ1-3; TRBD1 agrees at 9 bases. The CDR3 is made up of 16 amino acids. V lost 5 bases to trimming and J lost 4 bases; unmatched junction nucleotides: 9. The germline V gene encodes CDR1 SGHTA and CDR2 FQGNSA. The CDR3 protein is CASSPGQGMGGNTIYF. The CDR3 nucleotides are TGTGCCAGCAGCCCCGGACAGGGGATGGGGGGAAACACCATATATTTT.

The gene calls are TRBV4-2 and TRBJ2-5; possible D gene TRBD1, 6 bases. Germline V lookup: CDR1 LGHNA, CDR2 YNFKEQ. The length of the CDR3 is 14 residues. V was pared by 4 bases and J by 2 bases, with 11 bases between. CDR3 DNA sequence: TGTGCCAGCAGCCGCGAGGGGACACAAGAGACCCAGTACTTC. Translation: CASSREGTQETQYF.

This clone was seen only a few times. V is TRBV2 and J is TRBJ2-7; 7 nucleotides line up with TRBD1. CDR1 and CDR2 (germline): SNHLY, FYNNEI. V trimming: 6 bases; J trimming: 0 bases; junction bases outside the gene matches: 5. This CDR3 has 14 residues. The CDR3 reads CASRGQSGSYEQYF. DNA of the CDR3: TGTGCCAGCAGGGGACAGTCTGGCTCCTACGAGCAGTACTTC.

The V and J genes are TRBV7-2 and TRBJ2-7, with D possibly matching TRBD2 (6 bases). Trimming left V 3 bases short and J 7 bases short, with 16 bases between. There are 14 residues in the CDR3. In germline, CDR1 is SGHTA, CDR2 FQGNSA. The CDR3 bases are TGTGCCAGCAGCTTTGACTCGGCAGGGAGGGAGCAGTACTTC. Translated: CASSFDSAGREQYF. Using reference TRBV7-2 and TRBJ2-7 for the parts outside the CDR3, the full variable domain is GAGVSQSPSNKVTEKGKDVELRCDPISGHTALYWYRQSLGQGLEFLIYFQGNSAPDKSGLPSDRFSAERTGGSVSTLTIQRTQQEDSAVYLCASSFDSAGREQYFGPGTRLTVT.

This chain connects TRBV27 to TRBJ2-6; D possibly matches TRBD1 or TRBD2 (7 bases each). The germline V gene has CDR1 MNHEY and CDR2 SMNVEV (reference sequence). Trimming pared 5 bases from V and 3 bases from J, leaving 20 bases between. This CDR3 contains 18 residues. The CDR3 nucleotides are TGTGCCAGCAGTCCGACAGGGTGGGGAGGGGGTGGGGCCAACGTCCTGACTTTC. It codes for CASSPTGWGGGGANVLTF.

The CDR3 sequence is CASSLLGTSRYEQYF. In DNA form, the CDR3 reads TGTGCCAGCAGCTTACTCGGGACTAGCAGATACGAGCAGTACTTC. The rearrangement links TRBV7-8 to TRBJ2-7, with TRBD2 identical over 9 bases. The CDR3 is 15 residues long. CDR1 SGHVS and CDR2 FQNEAQ come from the germline V gene. After removal of 2 bases from V and 4 bases from J, the junction contained 6 bases not matched to a gene.

The genes are TRBV2 and TRBJ2-3; 14 bases are shared with TRBD2. CDR3 length: 20 residues. The germline gives CDR1 SNHLY, CDR2 FYNNEI. Trimming cost V 6 bases and J 2 bases; bases outside gene matches: 16. The CDR3 reads CASRSVGGLAGVSYTDTQYF. The CDR3 nucleotides read TGTGCCAGCAGATCGGTGGGGGGACTAGCGGGAGTGTCGTACACAGATACGCAGTATTTT.